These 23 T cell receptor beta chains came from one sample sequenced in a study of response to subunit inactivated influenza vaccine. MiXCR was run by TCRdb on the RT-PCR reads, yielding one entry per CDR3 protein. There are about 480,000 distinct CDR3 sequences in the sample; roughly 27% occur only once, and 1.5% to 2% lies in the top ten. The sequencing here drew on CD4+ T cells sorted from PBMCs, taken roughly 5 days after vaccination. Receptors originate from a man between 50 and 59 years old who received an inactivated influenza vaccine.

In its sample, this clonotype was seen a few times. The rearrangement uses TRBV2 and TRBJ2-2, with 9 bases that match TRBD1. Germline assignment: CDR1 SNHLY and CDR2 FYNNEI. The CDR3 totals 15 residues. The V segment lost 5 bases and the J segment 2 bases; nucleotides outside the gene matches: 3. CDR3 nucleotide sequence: TGTGCCAGCAGTCCACAGGGGGCTAACACCGGGGAGCTGTTTTTT. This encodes CASSPQGANTGELFF.

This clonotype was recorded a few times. The CDR3 loop is CSARLRSGANVLTF. The CDR3 region has the DNA TGCAGTGCTAGACTACGCTCTGGGGCCAACGTCCTGACTTTC. The V call is TRBV20-1, the J call TRBJ2-6; D not resolved. CDR3 length: 14 amino acids. Germline-derived CDR1 and CDR2 are DFQATT and SNEGSKA (reference sequence). V lost 2 bases to trimming and J lost 0 bases, with 5 bases between them.

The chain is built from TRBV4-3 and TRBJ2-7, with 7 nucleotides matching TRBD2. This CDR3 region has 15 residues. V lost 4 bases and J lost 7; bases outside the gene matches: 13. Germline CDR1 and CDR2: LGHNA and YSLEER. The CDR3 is CASSLQIAREGEQYF. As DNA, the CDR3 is TGCGCCAGCAGCCTCCAAATAGCCAGGGAGGGAGAGCAGTACTTC.

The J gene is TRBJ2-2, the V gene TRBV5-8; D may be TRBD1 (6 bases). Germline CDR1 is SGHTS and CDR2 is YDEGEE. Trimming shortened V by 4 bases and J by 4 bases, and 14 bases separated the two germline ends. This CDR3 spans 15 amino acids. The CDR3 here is CASSHKTGFTGELFF. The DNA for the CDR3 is TGTGCCAGCAGCCACAAAACAGGGTTCACCGGGGAGCTGTTTTTT.

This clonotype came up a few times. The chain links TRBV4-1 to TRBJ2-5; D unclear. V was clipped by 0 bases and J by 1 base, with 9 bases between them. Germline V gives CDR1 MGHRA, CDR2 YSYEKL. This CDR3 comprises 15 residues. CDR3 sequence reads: CASSQESRSQETQYF. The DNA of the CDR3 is TGCGCCAGCAGCCAAGAATCTCGGAGCCAAGAGACCCAGTACTTC.

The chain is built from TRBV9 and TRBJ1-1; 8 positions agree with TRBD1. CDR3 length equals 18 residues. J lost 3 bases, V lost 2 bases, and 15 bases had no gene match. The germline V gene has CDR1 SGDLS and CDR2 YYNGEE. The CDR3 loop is CASSVSPRGREGDTEAFF. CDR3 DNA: TGTGCCAGCAGCGTGAGTCCCAGGGGGCGAGAAGGGGACACTGAAGCTTTCTTT.

The CDR3 spells CAISYRDRGTQETQYF. CDR3 bases: TGTGCCATCAGTTACCGGGACAGGGGGACTCAAGAGACCCAGTACTTC. The chain recombines TRBV10-3 with TRBJ2-5; 11 bases align to TRBD1. There are 16 residues in the CDR3. Germline V gene data show CDR1 as ENHRY and CDR2 as SYGVKD. Losses at the gene ends were 5 bases for V and 2 bases for J; bases not matched to a gene: 7.

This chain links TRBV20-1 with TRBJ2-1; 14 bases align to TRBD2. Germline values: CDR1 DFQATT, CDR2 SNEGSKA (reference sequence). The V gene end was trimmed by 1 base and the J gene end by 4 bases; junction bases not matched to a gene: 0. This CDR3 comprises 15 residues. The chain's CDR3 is CSARGTSGGYNEQFF. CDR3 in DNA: TGCAGTGCTAGAGGGACTAGCGGGGGGTACAATGAGCAGTTCTTC.

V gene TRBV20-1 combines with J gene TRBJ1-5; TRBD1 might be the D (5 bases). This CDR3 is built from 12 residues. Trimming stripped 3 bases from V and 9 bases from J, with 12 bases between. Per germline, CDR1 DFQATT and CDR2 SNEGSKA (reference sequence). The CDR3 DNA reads TGCAGTGCTAGCGACGGGGGTGGGCCCCAGCATTTT. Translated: CSASDGGGPQHF.

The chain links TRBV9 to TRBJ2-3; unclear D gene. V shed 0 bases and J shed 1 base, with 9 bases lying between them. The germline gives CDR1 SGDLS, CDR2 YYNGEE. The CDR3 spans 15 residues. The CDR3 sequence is CASSVAQARTDTQYF. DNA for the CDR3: TGTGCCAGCAGCGTAGCACAAGCCCGCACAGATACGCAGTATTTT.

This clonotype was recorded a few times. The chain's CDR3 is CASSVASRGEQFF. As DNA, the CDR3 is TGTGCCAGCAGTGTAGCCTCTAGAGGGGAGCAGTTCTTC. The V gene is TRBV2, the J gene TRBJ2-1; D possibly corresponds to TRBD2 (5 bases). The CDR3 runs to 13 residues. Trimming shortened V by 4 bases and J by 10 bases, and 14 bases separated the two germline ends. Germline V CDR1 and CDR2: SNHLY, FYNNEI.

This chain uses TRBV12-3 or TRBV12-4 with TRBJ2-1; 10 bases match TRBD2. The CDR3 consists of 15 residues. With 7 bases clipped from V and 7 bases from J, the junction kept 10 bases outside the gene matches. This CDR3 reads CASNPAGGLYNEQFF. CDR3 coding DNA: TGTGCCAGCAACCCAGCGGGAGGGCTTTATAATGAGCAGTTCTTC.

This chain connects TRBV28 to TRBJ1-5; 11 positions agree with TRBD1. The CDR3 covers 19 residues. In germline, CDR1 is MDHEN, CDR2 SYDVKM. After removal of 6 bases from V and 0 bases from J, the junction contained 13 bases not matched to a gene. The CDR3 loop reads CASRQESDRGPYSNQPQHF. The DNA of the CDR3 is TGTGCCAGCAGACAAGAATCGGACAGGGGGCCTTATAGCAATCAGCCCCAGCATTTT.

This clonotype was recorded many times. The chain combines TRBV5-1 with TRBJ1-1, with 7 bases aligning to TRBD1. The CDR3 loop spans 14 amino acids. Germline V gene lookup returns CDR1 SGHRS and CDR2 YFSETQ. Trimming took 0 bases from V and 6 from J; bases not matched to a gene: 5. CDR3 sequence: CASSLAGQDPEAFF. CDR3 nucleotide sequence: TGCGCCAGCAGCTTGGCCGGACAGGATCCTGAAGCTTTCTTT.

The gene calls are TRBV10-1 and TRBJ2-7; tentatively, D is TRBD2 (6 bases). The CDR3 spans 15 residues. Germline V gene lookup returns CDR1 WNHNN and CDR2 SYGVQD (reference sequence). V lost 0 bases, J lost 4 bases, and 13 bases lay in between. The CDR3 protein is CASSESGISGYEQYF. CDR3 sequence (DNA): TGCGCCAGCAGTGAGTCTGGCATTAGCGGATACGAGCAGTACTTC.

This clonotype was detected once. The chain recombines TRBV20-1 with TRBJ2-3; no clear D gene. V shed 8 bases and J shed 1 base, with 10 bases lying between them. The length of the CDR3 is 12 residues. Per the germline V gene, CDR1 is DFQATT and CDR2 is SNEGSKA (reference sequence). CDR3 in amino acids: CSPKRGTDTQYF. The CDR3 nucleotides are TGCAGTCCAAAACGGGGCACAGATACGCAGTATTTT.

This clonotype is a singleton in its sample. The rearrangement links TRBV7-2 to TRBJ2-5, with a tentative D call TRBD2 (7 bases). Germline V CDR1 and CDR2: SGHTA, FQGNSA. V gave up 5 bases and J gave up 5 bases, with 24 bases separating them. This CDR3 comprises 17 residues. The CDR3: CASSPNIYGGAGETQYF. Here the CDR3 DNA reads TGTGCCAGCAGCCCGAATATATATGGGGGGGCCGGGGAGACCCAGTACTTC.

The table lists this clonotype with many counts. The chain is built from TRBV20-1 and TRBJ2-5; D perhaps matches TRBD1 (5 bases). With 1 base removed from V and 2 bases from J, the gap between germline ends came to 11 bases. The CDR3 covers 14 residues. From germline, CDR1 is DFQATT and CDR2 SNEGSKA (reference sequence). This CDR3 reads CSARVRGLQETQYF. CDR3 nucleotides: TGCAGTGCTAGAGTTAGGGGCCTGCAAGAGACCCAGTACTTC.

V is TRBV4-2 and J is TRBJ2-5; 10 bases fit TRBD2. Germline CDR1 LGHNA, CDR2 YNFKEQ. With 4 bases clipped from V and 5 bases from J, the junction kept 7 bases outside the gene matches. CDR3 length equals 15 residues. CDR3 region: CASSPSGSMLETQYF. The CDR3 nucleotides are TGTGCCAGCAGCCCTAGCGGGAGTATGCTGGAGACCCAGTACTTC.

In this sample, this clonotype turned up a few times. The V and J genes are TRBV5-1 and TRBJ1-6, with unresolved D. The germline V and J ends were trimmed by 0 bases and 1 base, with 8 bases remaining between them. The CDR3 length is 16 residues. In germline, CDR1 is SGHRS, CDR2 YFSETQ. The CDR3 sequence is CASSLAAGSYNSPLHF. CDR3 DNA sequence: TGCGCCAGCAGCTTGGCCGCGGGGTCCTATAATTCACCCCTCCACTTT.

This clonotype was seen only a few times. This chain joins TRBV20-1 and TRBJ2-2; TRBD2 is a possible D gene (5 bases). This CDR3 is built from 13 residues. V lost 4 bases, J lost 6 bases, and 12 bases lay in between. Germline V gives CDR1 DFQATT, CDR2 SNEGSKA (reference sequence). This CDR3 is CSAIKNGAGELFF. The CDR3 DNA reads TGCAGTGCTATCAAGAACGGGGCCGGGGAGCTGTTTTTT.

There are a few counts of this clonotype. CDR3 residues: CASRSGQGTETQYF. In DNA, the CDR3 is TGCGCCAGTAGGAGCGGACAGGGGACAGAGACCCAGTACTTC. This sequence joins TRBV5-1 and TRBJ2-5, with TRBD1 matching 9 bases. The CDR3 consists of 14 residues. V lost 8 bases to trimming and J lost 4 bases; unmatched junction nucleotides: 9. The germline V gene encodes CDR1 SGHRS and CDR2 YFSETQ.

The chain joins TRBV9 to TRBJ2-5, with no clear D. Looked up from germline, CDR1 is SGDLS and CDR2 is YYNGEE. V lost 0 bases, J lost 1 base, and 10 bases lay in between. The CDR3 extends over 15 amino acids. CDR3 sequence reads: CASSVGARTQETQYF. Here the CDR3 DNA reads TGTGCCAGCAGCGTAGGGGCCCGTACCCAAGAGACCCAGTACTTC.